The T cell receptor beta chain described here comes from a study of cytomegalovirus exposure and HLA in healthy donors. Findings and caveats of the study: Upon later analysis, TCR association rates were observed to vary by HLA locus, being highest for DRB1 and lowest for HLA-C.

PCR primers comprised 60 Vbeta and 13 Jbeta primers. The protocol was immunoSEQ multiplex PCR, while the TCRdb copy is restricted to in-frame clones and leaves out a portion. The table lists 150,000 to 160,000 clones, approximately 80% of them singletons. Germline V gene lookup returns CDR1 MDHEN and CDR2 SYDVKM. The CDR3 loop spans 16 amino acids. The V end lost 5 bases, the J end lost 1 base, and 16 bases lay between the germline ends. Regarding this clone: Antigen specificity is unknown.

The V call is TRBV28, the J call TRBJ2-3, with D tentatively TRBD2 (6 bases). This clonotype originated in a woman aged 40 to 49 in good health and CMV-seropositive. Material for sequencing was PBMCs. The chain's CDR3 is CASSTPRGSGTDTQYF. CDR3 nucleotides: TGTGCCAGCAGTACCCCCCGGGGGTCGGGCACAGATACGCAGTATTTT.